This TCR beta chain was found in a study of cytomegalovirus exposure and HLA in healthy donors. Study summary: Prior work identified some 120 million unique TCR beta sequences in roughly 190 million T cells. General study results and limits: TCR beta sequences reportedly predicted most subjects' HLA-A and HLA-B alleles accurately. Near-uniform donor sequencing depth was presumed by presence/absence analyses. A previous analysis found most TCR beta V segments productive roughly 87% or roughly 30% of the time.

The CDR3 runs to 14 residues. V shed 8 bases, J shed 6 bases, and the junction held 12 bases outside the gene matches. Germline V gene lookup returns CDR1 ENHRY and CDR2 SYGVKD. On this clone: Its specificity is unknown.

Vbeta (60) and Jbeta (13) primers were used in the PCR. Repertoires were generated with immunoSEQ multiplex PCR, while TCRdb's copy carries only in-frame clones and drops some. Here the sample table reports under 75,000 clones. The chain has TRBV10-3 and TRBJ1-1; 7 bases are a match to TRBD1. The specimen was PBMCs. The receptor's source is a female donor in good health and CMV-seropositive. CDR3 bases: TGTGCCATCGGAGAACAGGGGAAGGAATCTGAAGCTTTCTTT. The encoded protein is CAIGEQGKESEAFF.